This is a list of T cell receptor beta chains from one sample in a study of response to subunit inactivated influenza vaccine. One entry per CDR3 protein, called by TCRdb with MiXCR from the RT-PCR reads. Of fewer than 800,000 distinct CDR3 sequences in the sample, less than 20% were seen once. The material was PBMCs from blood, obtained about 13 days after vaccination. The receptors were sampled from a man aged 50-60 years who received an inactivated influenza vaccine. The CDR3 runs from the conserved cysteine through the conserved F or W. The D gene is left open where the match is weak. Where a row states a size, it is once, few, many or the class of an expanded clone; other rows omit it.

clone size,V gene,D gene,CDR3 length,J gene,CDR3 DNA,CDR3 protein
NA,TRBV10-3,NA,14,TRBJ2-7,TGTGCCATCAGTGCGACTCCCTCGACCTACGAGCAGTACTTC,CAISATPSTYEQYF
NA,TRBV7-9,TRBD1,14,TRBJ1-1,TGTGCCAGCAGTCTACAGGGGGTGTACACTGAAGCTTTCTTT,CASSLQGVYTEAFF
few,TRBV29-1,NA,11,TRBJ1-4,TGCAGCGTCCGATCGGGCGAAAAACTGTTTTTT,CSVRSGEKLFF
NA,TRBV2,TRBD1,12,TRBJ2-5,TGTGCCAGGGGGACAGGGGGCGCGACCCAGTACTTC,CARGTGGATQYF
few,TRBV10-3,NA,15,TRBJ2-6,TGTGCCATCAGTGGCGTAGGCTCTGGGGCCAACGTCCTGACTTTC,CAISGVGSGANVLTF
few,TRBV25-1,TRBD2,16,TRBJ2-5,TGTGCCAGCAGTGATGGTAGAACTAGCGGCCAAGAGACCCAGTACTTC,CASSDGRTSGQETQYF
many,TRBV25-1,NA,12,TRBJ2-3,TGTGCCAGCAGTTGGGGGCAGGATACGCAGTATTTT,CASSWGQDTQYF
NA,TRBV7-9,NA,11,TRBJ1-2,TGTGCCAGCGCCCCGTCGTTGGGCTACACCTTC,CASAPSLGYTF
NA,TRBV6-5,NA,12,TRBJ1-4,TGTGCCAGCAGAAAGATGGGGGAGAAACTGTTTTTT,CASRKMGEKLFF
NA,TRBV12-3/TRBV12-4,NA,15,TRBJ1-3,TGTGCCAGCAGTTCTCTCCAAACGTCTGGAAACACCATATATTTT,CASSSLQTSGNTIYF
many,TRBV20-1,TRBD2,15,TRBJ2-5,TGCAGTGCTCTCGGGACTAGCGGATTTAAAGAGACCCAGTACTTC,CSALGTSGFKETQYF
NA,TRBV14,TRBD1,17,TRBJ2-2,TGTGCCAGCAGCCATTCCTTGGGACAGGGATTCGCCGGGGAGCTGTTTTTT,CASSHSLGQGFAGELFF
few,TRBV20-1,NA,17,TRBJ2-3,TGCAGTGCTAGTAAACGGGACTCCTACCTCATCACAGATACGCAGTATTTT,CSASKRDSYLITDTQYF
few,TRBV12-3/TRBV12-4,TRBD1,22,TRBJ2-6,TGTGCCAGCAGTTTTAAGGACAGGGGGCAACTTGCGGGGCTCTCTGGGGCCAACGTCCTGACTTTC,CASSFKDRGQLAGLSGANVLTF
NA,TRBV5-5,NA,15,TRBJ1-4,TGTGCCAGCAGCGGACATCCCGGAGTCGAGGGAGAACTGTTTTTT,CASSGHPGVEGELFF
NA,TRBV5-1,NA,14,TRBJ2-1,TGCGCCAGCAGCTTGGGGGCAGGTATGAATGAGCAGTTCTTC,CASSLGAGMNEQFF
NA,TRBV6-1,TRBD1,16,TRBJ1-5,TGTGCCAGCAGTGAAGCGCAGGGGACAGGCAATCAGCCCCAGCATTTT,CASSEAQGTGNQPQHF
once,TRBV25-1,TRBD1,14,TRBJ2-3,TGTGCCTTCCGGCAGGGGGCGAACACAGATACGCAGTATTTT,CAFRQGANTDTQYF
few,TRBV7-7,TRBD1,13,TRBJ2-5,TGTGCCAGCAGCGCAGACAGGGCTGAGACCCAGTACTTC,CASSADRAETQYF
few,TRBV6-2/TRBV6-3,NA,13,TRBJ2-2,TGTGCCAGCACTACTCGAAGCACCGGGGAGCTGTTTTTT,CASTTRSTGELFF
NA,TRBV7-2,TRBD2,16,TRBJ2-5,TGTGCCAGCAGCTTAGCGGTGGGAGCGGGGGGAGAGACCCAGTACTTC,CASSLAVGAGGETQYF
few,TRBV9,TRBD2,15,TRBJ2-2,TGTGCCAGCAGGGTGACTAGCGGACACACCGGGGAGCTGTTTTTT,CASRVTSGHTGELFF
NA,TRBV4-3,NA,13,TRBJ1-1,TGCGCCAGCAGCCAAGAACCCGGCAGTGAAGCTTTCTTT,CASSQEPGSEAFF
few,TRBV4-3,TRBD2,16,TRBJ2-1,TGCGCCAGCAGCTCCGGACTAGCGGGAGGAGTCAATGAGCAGTTCTTC,CASSSGLAGGVNEQFF
few,TRBV28,TRBD1,13,TRBJ1-2,TGTGCCAGCAGAGGACAGGGGGGCTATGGCTACACCTTC,CASRGQGGYGYTF
few,TRBV6-2/TRBV6-3,NA,15,TRBJ2-1,TGTGCCAGCAGTTATTTACAGGAGGGGGACAATGAGCAGTTCTTC,CASSYLQEGDNEQFF
few,TRBV27,NA,16,TRBJ2-6,TGTGCCAGCAGTTTAGCAGGGAGCACTGGGGCCAACGTCCTGACTTTC,CASSLAGSTGANVLTF
few,TRBV4-2,NA,15,TRBJ2-3,TGTGCCAGCAGCCAAGATTGGCAGGGGAGAGATACGCAGTATTTT,CASSQDWQGRDTQYF
few,TRBV11-1,TRBD2,16,TRBJ2-1,TGTGCCAGCAGCTTACAAGCGGGAGGGCCGGGCAATGAGCAGTTCTTC,CASSLQAGGPGNEQFF
NA,TRBV5-1,TRBD1,14,TRBJ2-7,TGCGCCAGCAGCATCGACAGGGACAACTACGAGCAGTACTTC,CASSIDRDNYEQYF
few,TRBV20-1,NA,13,TRBJ1-1,TGCAGTGCTAGAGGGACACCTAACACTGAAGCTTTCTTT,CSARGTPNTEAFF
NA,TRBV4-1,NA,15,TRBJ1-1,TGCGCCAGCAGCCAAGATAGAGACCCGAACACTGAAGCTTTCTTT,CASSQDRDPNTEAFF
few,TRBV28,TRBD2,13,TRBJ2-5,TGTGCCAGCAGTCACGGGGGGAAAGAGACCCAGTACTTC,CASSHGGKETQYF